This TCR beta chain was documented in a study of blood T cell repertoires in COVID-19. Study details: Samples representing acute and convalescent COVID-19 were sourced from the United States, Italy and Spain.

Trimming cost V 5 bases and J 11 bases, with 13 bases left between them. Germline V gene sequence: CDR1 SGHVS, CDR2 FQNEAQ. CDR3 length: 12 residues. In the source study's methods: Quantification of nucleated cells was approximated via reference gene primer amplification. The protocol was immunoSEQ multiplex PCR, while the TCRdb copy is restricted to in-frame clones and leaves out a portion. V and J calls and clone size follow that table, whereas D and trimming were derived from the DNA. Here the sample spans about 65,000 clones, 90% being singletons. The rearrangement links TRBV7-8 to TRBJ1-5; D uncertain. This clonotype originated in a man in his sixties with acute or convalescent COVID-19. Sequences were obtained from peripheral blood. CDR3 in amino acids: CASSQILGAQHF. For the CDR3, the DNA is TGTGCCAGCAGCCAGATACTGGGAGCCCAGCATTTT.